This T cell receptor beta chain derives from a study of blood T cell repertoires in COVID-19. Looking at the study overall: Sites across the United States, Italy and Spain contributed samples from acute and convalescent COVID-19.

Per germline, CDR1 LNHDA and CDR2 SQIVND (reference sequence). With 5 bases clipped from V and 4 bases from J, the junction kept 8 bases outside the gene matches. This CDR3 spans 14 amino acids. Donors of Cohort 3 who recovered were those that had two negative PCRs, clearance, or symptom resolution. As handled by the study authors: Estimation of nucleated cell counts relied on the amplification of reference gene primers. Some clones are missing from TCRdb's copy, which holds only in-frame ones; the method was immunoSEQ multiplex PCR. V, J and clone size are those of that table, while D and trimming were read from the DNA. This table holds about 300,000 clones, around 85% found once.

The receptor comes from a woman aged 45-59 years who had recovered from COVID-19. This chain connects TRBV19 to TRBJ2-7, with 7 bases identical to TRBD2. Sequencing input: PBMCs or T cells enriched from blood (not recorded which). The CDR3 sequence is CASSLTGGSYEQYF. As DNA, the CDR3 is TGTGCCAGTAGTCTAACGGGGGGTTCGTACGAGCAGTACTTC. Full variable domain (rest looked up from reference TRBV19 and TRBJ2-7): DGGITQSPKYLFRKEGQNVTLSCEQNLNHDAMYWYRQDPGQGLRLIYYSQIVNDFQKGDIAEGYSVSREKKESFPLTVTSAQKNPTAFYLCASSLTGGSYEQYFGPGTRLTVT.